What follows is one TCR beta chain and its context. Its antigen is undetermined. Sequenced by immunoSEQ multiplex PCR; TCRdb stores in-frame clones only, minus some. The profile shows about 150,000 clones, approximately 86% of them singletons. The source of the sample is a study of cytomegalovirus exposure and HLA in healthy donors. Overall study context: The approximately 680 first-cohort repertoires and the approximately 110 validation repertoires shared the same platform, a later analysis reported. Study-level points and caveats: A few of the chains that were CMV-associated were confirmed in vitro to be specific for CMV antigens. In the approximately 120 validation repertoires, a later analysis found that first-cohort TCR clusters tended to co-occur.

The CDR3 consists of 13 residues. The V gene end was trimmed by 1 base and the J gene end by 2 bases; junction bases not matched to a gene: 0. Germline V gives CDR1 GTSNPN, CDR2 SVGIG (reference sequence). The donors were in the roughly 130-subject validation cohort, distinct from the 666-subject first cohort. What was sequenced was PBMCs. The clonotype was recovered from a man between 18 and 35 years old in good health and CMV-seropositive. V usage is TRBV30 and J usage is TRBJ2-5; the match to TRBD1 covers 8 bases. CDR3 nucleotide sequence: TGTGCCTGGAGTGGGACAGGGCAAGAGACCCAGTACTTC. This translates into CAWSGTGQETQYF.